The count of the clone carrying this TCR beta chain is one. Antigen: not known. The sample comes from a study of siplizumab effects on memory and regulatory T cells. Findings of the study overall: Proliferating siplizumab-culture Tregs lacked confirmation of suppressive function. Alloreactive sequences tracing back to unstimulated CD4+ memory cells fell significantly with siplizumab. No more than a minor fraction of alloreactive clones could be traced back to unstimulated subsets.

CDR1 LNHDA and CDR2 SQIVND come from the germline V gene (reference sequence). The CDR3 is 15 amino acids. The V end lost 6 bases, the J end lost 3 bases, and 14 bases lay between the germline ends. Per sample, the assay covered 80,000 to 100,000 TCR templates. Sequenced by immunoSEQ multiplex PCR; TCRdb stores in-frame clones only, minus some. The sample lists roughly 82,000 clones, roughly 87% occurring once. The sequence derives from a human donor in good health. The chain links TRBV19 to TRBJ1-4; D gene ambiguous. The sample taken for sequencing was Tregs sorted from blood. This chain's CDR3 is CASRPARAPNEKLFF. CDR3 in DNA: TGTGCCAGTAGGCCTGCCCGGGCCCCTAATGAAAAACTGTTTTTT.